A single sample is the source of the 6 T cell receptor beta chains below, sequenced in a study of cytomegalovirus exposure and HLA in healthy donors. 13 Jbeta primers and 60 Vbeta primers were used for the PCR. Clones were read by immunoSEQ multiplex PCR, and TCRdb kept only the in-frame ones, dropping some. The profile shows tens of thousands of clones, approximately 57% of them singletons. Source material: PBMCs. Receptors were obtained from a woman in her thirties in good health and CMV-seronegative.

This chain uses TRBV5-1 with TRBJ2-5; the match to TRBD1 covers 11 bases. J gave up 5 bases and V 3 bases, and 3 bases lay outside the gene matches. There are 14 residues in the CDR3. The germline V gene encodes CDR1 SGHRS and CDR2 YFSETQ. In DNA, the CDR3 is TGCGCCAGCAGCTGGGGGACAGGGGGGGAGACCCAGTACTTC. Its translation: CASSWGTGGETQYF.

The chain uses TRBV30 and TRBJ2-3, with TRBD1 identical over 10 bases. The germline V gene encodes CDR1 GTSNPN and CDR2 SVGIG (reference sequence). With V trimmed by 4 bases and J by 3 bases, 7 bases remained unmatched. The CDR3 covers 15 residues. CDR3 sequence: CAWMGQGRGTDTQYF. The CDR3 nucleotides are TGTGCCTGGATGGGACAGGGGAGGGGGACAGATACGCAGTATTTT.

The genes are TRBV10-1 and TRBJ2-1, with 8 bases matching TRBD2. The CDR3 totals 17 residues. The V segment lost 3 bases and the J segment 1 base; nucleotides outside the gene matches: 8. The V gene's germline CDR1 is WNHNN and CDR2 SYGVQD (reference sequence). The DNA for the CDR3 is TGCGCCAGCAGTGATTCCTTTAGCGGGACTTCCTACAATGAGCAGTTCTTC. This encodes CASSDSFSGTSYNEQFF.

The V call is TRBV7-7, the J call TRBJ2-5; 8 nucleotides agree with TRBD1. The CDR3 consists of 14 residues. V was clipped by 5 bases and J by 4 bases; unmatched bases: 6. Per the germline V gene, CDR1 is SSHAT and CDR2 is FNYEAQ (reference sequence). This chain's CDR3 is CASSPSGQGETQYF. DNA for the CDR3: TGTGCCAGCAGCCCGAGTGGACAGGGAGAGACCCAGTACTTC.

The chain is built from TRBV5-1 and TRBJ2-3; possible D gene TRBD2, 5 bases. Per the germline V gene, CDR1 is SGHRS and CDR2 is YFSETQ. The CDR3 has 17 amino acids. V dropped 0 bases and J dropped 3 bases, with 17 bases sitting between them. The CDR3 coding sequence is TGCGCCAGCAGCTTGGCCTATGGGAGATTCGAGACAGATACGCAGTATTTT. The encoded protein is CASSLAYGRFETDTQYF.

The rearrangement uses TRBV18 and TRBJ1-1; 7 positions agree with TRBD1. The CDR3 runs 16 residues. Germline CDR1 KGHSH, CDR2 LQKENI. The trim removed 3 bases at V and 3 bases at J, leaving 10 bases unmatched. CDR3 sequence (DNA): TGTGCCAGCTCACCGCAAACAGGGGAAATCTACACTGAAGCTTTCTTT. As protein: CASSPQTGEIYTEAFF.